This passage covers 11 T cell receptor beta chains from one sample sequenced in a study of blood T cell repertoires in COVID-19. Assay used: immunoSEQ multiplex PCR; TCRdb lists only in-frame clones, some missing. Counted here are 220,000 or so clones, around four fifths occurring once; the ten biggest clones make up about 20%. Sequencing was carried out using peripheral blood. Receptor source: a man aged 30 to 45 with active or convalescent COVID-19.

In its sample, this clone was seen many times. The gene calls are TRBV6-5 and TRBJ1-5, with TRBD1 matching over 7 bases. V lost 6 bases and J lost 2; bases outside the gene matches: 7. This CDR3 is 15 amino acids long. The germline V gene has CDR1 MNHEY and CDR2 SVGAGI. The CDR3 is CASRVRGLGNQPQHF. The CDR3 bases are TGTGCCAGCAGGGTGAGGGGGCTTGGCAATCAGCCCCAGCATTTT.

The chain joins TRBV27 to TRBJ1-3; TRBD1 agrees at 9 bases. Per the germline V gene, CDR1 is MNHEY and CDR2 is SMNVEV (reference sequence). Trimming removed 4 bases from V and 6 bases from J; junction bases left unmatched: 22. This CDR3 contains 20 residues. The DNA of the CDR3 is TGTGCCAGCAGTTCAATTAACCGGGACAGGGATAACTCCTTTAAAAACACCATATATTTT. Encoded protein: CASSSINRDRDNSFKNTIYF.

The chain carries TRBV7-9 and TRBJ2-5; 10 bases are shared with TRBD1. CDR3 length: 15 residues. Germline V gene lookup returns CDR1 SEHNR and CDR2 FQNEAQ (reference sequence). The J segment lost 4 bases and the V segment lost 6 bases, leaving 8 bases of the junction unmatched. This CDR3 is CASSSPGTGAETQYF. The CDR3 DNA sequence: TGTGCCAGCAGTAGTCCCGGGACAGGGGCAGAGACCCAGTACTTC.

This clone has only one observation. The chain has TRBV5-4 and TRBJ1-6, with D unclear. The CDR3 has 15 residues. The germline V and J ends were trimmed by 5 bases and 5 bases, with 14 bases remaining between them. Germline lookup yields CDR1 SGHNT and CDR2 YYREEE (reference sequence). As DNA, the CDR3 is TGTGCCAGCAGACACCCCGGAGGAGATAATTCACCCCTCCACTTT. Its protein product is CASRHPGGDNSPLHF.

The genes are TRBV9 and TRBJ2-3; D unresolved. CDR1 is SGDLS and CDR2 is YYNGEE in the germline V gene. The CDR3 runs to 15 residues. The V and J ends lost 0 bases and 6 bases respectively, with 14 bases between them. The CDR3 coding sequence is TGTGCCAGCAGCGTAGCTGGCGACTTGCGGGATACGCAGTATTTT. Translated: CASSVAGDLRDTQYF.

The chain uses TRBV7-2 and TRBJ1-2, with a weak D call TRBD1 (6 bases). The CDR3 is 13 residues long. V lost 5 bases to trimming and J lost 7 bases, with 14 bases between them. Germline V gives CDR1 SGHTA, CDR2 FQGNSA. The CDR3, as DNA: TGTGCCAGCAGCCCCACAGGGCTTGGTGGCTACACCTTC. Translating gives CASSPTGLGGYTF.

The chain recombines TRBV7-9 with TRBJ2-1, with TRBD2 identical over 9 bases. The V gene's germline CDR1 is SEHNR and CDR2 FQNEAQ (reference sequence). This CDR3 region has 18 residues. J lost 0 bases, V lost 4 bases, and 10 bases had no gene match. The CDR3: CASSSSVLAGSSYNEQFF. The CDR3 DNA is TGTGCCAGCAGCTCGAGCGTTCTAGCGGGGAGCTCCTACAATGAGCAGTTCTTC.

The chain is built from TRBV10-2 and TRBJ2-7, with D maybe TRBD2 (7 bases). CDR3 size: 14 residues. Germline loops: CDR1 WSHSY, CDR2 SAAADI. With 6 bases removed from V and 6 bases from J, the gap between germline ends came to 18 bases. CDR3 in DNA: TGCGCCAGCAGAACTCCGGGGGGCTCGGGCGAGCAGTACTTC. Protein product: CASRTPGGSGEQYF.

This CDR3 is CASSIGRAVSGNTIYF. For the CDR3, the DNA is TGTGCCAGCAGTATCGGCAGGGCGGTCTCTGGAAACACCATATATTTT. V gene TRBV2 combines with J gene TRBJ1-3, with a weak D call TRBD1 (5 bases). The ends were cut back, 5 bases at V and 0 bases at J, with 14 bases in the middle. There are 16 residues in the CDR3. The germline V gene encodes CDR1 SNHLY and CDR2 FYNNEI.

The chain employs TRBV30 and TRBJ1-5; 7 bases align to TRBD1. This CDR3 region has 13 residues. Germline lookup yields CDR1 GTSNPN and CDR2 SVGIG (reference sequence). The J segment lost 7 bases and the V segment lost 3 bases, leaving 6 bases of the junction unmatched. The CDR3 nucleotides read TGTGCCTGGAGCATAGACAGGGTACAGCCCCAGCATTTT. Its translation: CAWSIDRVQPQHF.

In this sample, this clone turned up once. The chain carries TRBV10-2 and TRBJ1-1; a weak D match, TRBD1 (6 bases). From germline, CDR1 is WSHSY and CDR2 SAAADI. CDR3 length equals 15 residues. The germline V and J ends were trimmed by 3 bases and 4 bases, with 15 bases remaining between them. Here the CDR3 reads CASSDRGATVTEAFF. The CDR3 nucleotides read TGCGCCAGCAGTGACCGGGGGGCCACAGTCACTGAAGCTTTCTTT.